Listed below are T cell receptor beta chains from one sample, sequenced in a study of regulatory T cells in long-lasting Graves disease. TCRdb re-analysed the multiplex PCR reads in MiXCR, keeping a single row per CDR3 protein. In the table there are approximately 300,000 distinct CDR3 sequences, approximately 20% of which are singletons. Here the sequenced sample was peripheral blood mononuclear cells (PBMCs), taken at new diagnosis, from a patient treated with antithyroid drugs. These receptors all stem from a female donor with Graves disease. Each CDR3 is given with its conserved first and last residue. D genes are given only for firm matches. For some rows the clone size is stated as once, few or many, or as a class when expanded; others skip it.

TRBV6-2/TRBV6-3	TRBD2	TRBJ2-1	few	CASSYLAGIYNEQFF	TGTGCCAGCAGTTACCTAGCGGGGATATACAATGAGCAGTTCTTC
TRBV24-1	.	TRBJ2-2	many	CATSAWQGNTGELFF	TGTGCCACCAGTGCGTGGCAGGGGAACACCGGGGAGCTGTTTTTT
TRBV15	TRBD2	TRBJ2-2	few	CATRLAGVREHTGELFF	TGTGCCACCAGGCTAGCGGGAGTAAGGGAGCACACCGGGGAGCTGTTTTTT
TRBV7-3	TRBD2	TRBJ2-2	.	CASSPSGTSGSTNAGELFF	TGTGCCAGCAGCCCCAGCGGGACTAGCGGGAGTACGAACGCCGGGGAGCTGTTTTTT
TRBV7-2	.	TRBJ2-6	many	CASSRAQVMGANVLTF	TGTGCCAGCAGCCGAGCCCAGGTGATGGGGGCCAACGTCCTGACTTTC
TRBV28	.	TRBJ1-1	many	CASSRTSAHTEAFF	TGTGCCAGCAGCCGTACCTCAGCTCACACTGAAGCTTTCTTT
TRBV29-1	.	TRBJ1-1	many	CSGSSGDGGTEAFF	TGCAGCGGGAGTTCAGGGGATGGGGGCACTGAAGCTTTCTTT
TRBV2	.	TRBJ2-5	many	CASSESVLAQYF	TGTGCCAGCAGTGAATCTGTCCTGGCCCAGTACTTC
TRBV6-1	.	TRBJ1-6	many	CASRARSPLHF	TGTGCCAGCAGAGCGAGGTCACCCCTCCACTTT
TRBV6-2/TRBV6-3	.	TRBJ2-1	.	CASSYLRATSSYNEQFF	TGTGCCAGCAGTTACTTACGGGCCACGAGCTCCTACAATGAGCAGTTCTTC
TRBV18	.	TRBJ2-4	.	CASSPRQGDAQYF	TGTGCCAGCTCCCCCAGGCAGGGTGATGCTCAGTACTTC
TRBV11-2	TRBD1	TRBJ1-4	.	CASSIGTGRLELLF	TGTGCCAGCAGTATCGGGACAGGAAGGCTTGAACTGTTGTTT
TRBV11-2	TRBD1	TRBJ2-5	many	CASTRQGAETQYF	TGTGCCAGCACCCGACAGGGTGCGGAGACCCAGTACTTC
TRBV6-2/TRBV6-3	.	TRBJ2-2	many	CASSYSGLQSNTGELFF	TGTGCCAGCAGTTACTCGGGACTCCAAAGCAACACCGGGGAGCTGTTTTTT
TRBV30	TRBD1	TRBJ1-1	few	CAWSTGGPEAFF	TGTGCCTGGTCGACAGGGGGCCCTGAAGCTTTCTTT
TRBV13	.	TRBJ2-5	many	CASSLRQGSETQYF	TGTGCCAGCAGCTTAAGGCAGGGAAGTGAGACCCAGTACTTC
TRBV5-1	TRBD2	TRBJ2-4	many	CASSLTSGFDIQYF	TGCGCCAGCAGCTTGACTAGCGGGTTCGACATTCAGTACTTC
TRBV2	.	TRBJ1-1	many	CASSDGGSNTEAFF	TGTGCCAGCAGTGACGGGGGTTCGAACACTGAAGCTTTCTTT
TRBV24-1	TRBD2	TRBJ2-1	few	CATSIAGGPNEQFF	TGTGCCACCAGTATAGCGGGAGGGCCAAATGAGCAGTTCTTC
TRBV2	.	TRBJ1-1	.	CASRISEAFF	TGTGCCAGCAGGATAAGTGAAGCTTTCTTT
TRBV30	.	TRBJ2-7	.	CAWSVEAVISYEQYF	TGTGCCTGGAGTGTAGAGGCAGTCATCTCCTACGAGCAGTACTTC
TRBV5-1	.	TRBJ2-1	.	CASSQSGGGYNEQFF	TGCGCCAGCAGCCAGAGCGGAGGGGGATACAATGAGCAGTTCTTC
TRBV6-1	.	TRBJ2-7	many	CASSQDGEQYF	TGTGCCAGCAGCCAAGACGGAGAGCAGTACTTC
TRBV10-2	.	TRBJ2-1	.	CASSDKDNRGNEQFF	TGCGCCAGCAGTGATAAAGATAACAGAGGCAATGAGCAGTTCTTC
TRBV2	.	TRBJ2-5	many	CASKGGETQYF	TGTGCCAGCAAGGGGGGGGAGACCCAGTACTTC
TRBV24-1	.	TRBJ1-5	few	CATSVGLDGNQPQHF	TGTGCCACCAGCGTGGGTTTGGATGGAAATCAGCCCCAGCATTTT
TRBV7-8	TRBD1	TRBJ1-1	.	CASSWLGTGSMYTEAFF	TGTGCCAGCAGCTGGCTTGGGACAGGGAGTATGTACACTGAAGCTTTCTTT
TRBV5-1	TRBD2	TRBJ2-1	many	CASSPGLAGGSPPYNEQFF	TGCGCCAGCAGCCCCGGACTAGCGGGAGGGAGTCCCCCTTACAATGAGCAGTTCTTC
TRBV2	.	TRBJ1-2	many	CASSDPGAIYTF	TGTGCCAGCAGTGATCCCGGAGCCATCTACACCTTC
TRBV7-9	.	TRBJ2-1	.	CASSLEVYNEQFF	TGTGCCAGCAGCTTAGAAGTTTACAATGAGCAGTTCTTC
TRBV9	TRBD2	TRBJ2-7	many	CASSVGTSALYEQYF	TGTGCCAGCAGCGTAGGGACTAGCGCACTCTACGAGCAGTACTTC
TRBV10-3	TRBD2	TRBJ2-3	few	CASSFGGENTDTQYF	TGTGCCTCCTCCTTTGGGGGGGAGAACACAGATACGCAGTATTTT
TRBV28	.	TRBJ1-6	.	CASRIQDTLSSYNSPLHF	TGTGCCAGCAGGATACAGGACACTCTGAGCTCCTATAATTCACCCCTCCACTTT
TRBV29-1	TRBD1	TRBJ2-5	many	CSADTGTDQETQYF	TGCAGCGCGGACACCGGGACAGACCAAGAGACCCAGTACTTC
TRBV28	.	TRBJ1-5	many	CASSLNGGGGQPQHF	TGTGCCAGCAGTTTAAACGGCGGGGGCGGACAGCCCCAGCATTTT
TRBV7-2	TRBD2	TRBJ2-2	.	CASSLGSGRAIGELFF	TGTGCCAGCAGCTTAGGTAGCGGGAGGGCGATCGGGGAGCTGTTTTTT
TRBV28	.	TRBJ1-4	.	CASSSGSATNEKLFF	TGTGCCAGCAGCTCAGGTTCTGCAACTAATGAAAAACTGTTTTTT
TRBV28	.	TRBJ2-7	many	CASSSISGAGLSYSSYEQYF	TGTGCCAGCAGCTCGATATCCGGGGCTGGCTTATCCTACTCCTCCTACGAGCAGTACTTC
TRBV5-1	TRBD2	TRBJ2-2	.	CASNPSGRGSWQLFF	TGCGCCAGCAACCCAAGCGGGAGGGGCAGCTGGCAGCTGTTTTTT
TRBV6-1	TRBD1	TRBJ2-2	few	CASGTDNTGELFF	TGTGCCAGCGGGACAGACAACACCGGGGAGCTGTTTTTT
TRBV27	TRBD2	TRBJ2-1	many	CASSIRLAGNNEQFF	TGTGCCAGCAGCATCCGACTAGCGGGGAACAATGAGCAGTTCTTC
TRBV29-1	.	TRBJ1-1	many	CSVDPVRRRGGEQPEAFF	TGCAGCGTTGACCCGGTACGACGCAGGGGAGGGGAACAACCTGAAGCTTTCTTT
TRBV28	.	TRBJ2-2	many	CASSLWHPEGTLTGELFF	TGTGCCAGCAGTTTGTGGCATCCCGAGGGAACGCTCACCGGGGAGCTGTTTTTT
TRBV9	.	TRBJ2-1	many	CASSVEGGGLNIYNEQFF	TGTGCCAGCAGCGTAGAGGGGGGGGGGCTAAACATCTACAATGAGCAGTTCTTC
TRBV27	.	TRBJ2-7	many	CASGGQNQPYEQYF	TGTGCCAGCGGAGGTCAAAACCAACCCTACGAGCAGTACTTC
TRBV12-3/TRBV12-4	TRBD2	TRBJ2-1	many	CASSASGSRYNEQFF	TGTGCCAGCAGTGCTAGCGGGAGTCGATACAATGAGCAGTTCTTC
TRBV4-1	.	TRBJ1-4	.	CASSQVRGSFEKLFF	TGCGCCAGCAGCCAAGTCCGGGGGTCATTTGAAAAACTGTTTTTT
TRBV12-3/TRBV12-4	.	TRBJ2-1	.	CASTTVILDYNEQFF	TGTGCCAGCACTACCGTGATATTGGACTACAATGAGCAGTTCTTC
TRBV2	.	TRBJ1-1	.	CASRLQGIMNTEAFF	TGTGCCAGCAGGTTACAGGGTATCATGAACACTGAAGCTTTCTTT
TRBV20-1	TRBD1	TRBJ2-5	many	CSAQGAGETQYF	TGCAGTGCCCAGGGGGCAGGAGAGACCCAGTACTTC
TRBV12-3/TRBV12-4	.	TRBJ1-5	many	CASSYWEQPQHF	TGTGCCAGCAGCTACTGGGAACAGCCCCAGCATTTT
TRBV14	.	TRBJ2-1	few	CASSHSGDEQFF	TGTGCCAGCAGCCATTCCGGGGATGAGCAGTTCTTC
TRBV20-1	.	TRBJ1-2	many	CSARDRGTGYGYTF	TGCAGTGCTAGAGATCGTGGGACGGGCTATGGCTACACCTTC